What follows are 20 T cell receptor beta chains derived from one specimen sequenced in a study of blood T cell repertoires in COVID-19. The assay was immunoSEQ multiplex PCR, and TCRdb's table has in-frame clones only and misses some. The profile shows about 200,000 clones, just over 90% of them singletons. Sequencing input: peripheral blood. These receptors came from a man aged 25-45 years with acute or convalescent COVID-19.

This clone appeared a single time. The CDR3 protein is CATSRDIGRQGDTQYF. The CDR3 DNA follows: TGTGCCACCAGCAGAGATATTGGGCGCCAGGGTGATACGCAGTATTTT. The rearrangement joins TRBV15 to TRBJ2-3; tentatively, D is TRBD1 (5 bases). The germline V gene has CDR1 LNHNV and CDR2 YYDKDF (reference sequence). The V end was cut by 0 bases, the J end by 6 bases, with 16 bases between. The CDR3 length is 16 residues.

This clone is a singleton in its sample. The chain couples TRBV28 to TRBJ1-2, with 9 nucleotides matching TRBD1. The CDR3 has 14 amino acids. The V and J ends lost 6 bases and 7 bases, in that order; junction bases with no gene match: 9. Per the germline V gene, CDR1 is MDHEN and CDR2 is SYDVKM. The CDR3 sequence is CASRSQGARGGYTF. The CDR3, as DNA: TGTGCCAGCAGATCACAGGGGGCTAGAGGTGGCTACACCTTC.

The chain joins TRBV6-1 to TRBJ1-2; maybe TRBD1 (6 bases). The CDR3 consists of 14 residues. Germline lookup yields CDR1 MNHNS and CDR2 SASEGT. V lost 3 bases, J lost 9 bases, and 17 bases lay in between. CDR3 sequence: CASSEREGVFRYTF. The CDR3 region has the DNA TGTGCCAGCAGTGAGAGAGAGGGGGTGTTCCGCTACACCTTC.

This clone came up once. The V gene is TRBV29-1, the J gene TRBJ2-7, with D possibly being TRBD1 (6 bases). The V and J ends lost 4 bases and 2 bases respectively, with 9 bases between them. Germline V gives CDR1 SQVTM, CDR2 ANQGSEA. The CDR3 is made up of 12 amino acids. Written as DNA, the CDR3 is TGCAGCGTTGCGGACAGCCCCTACGAGCAGTACTTC. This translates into CSVADSPYEQYF.

CDR3 bases: TGTGCCAGTAGTATGACGTCAGGGGCCCATCAGCCCCAGCATTTT. It is translated as CASSMTSGAHQPQHF. The chain recombines TRBV19 with TRBJ1-5; D may be TRBD1 (6 bases). Germline V gives CDR1 LNHDA, CDR2 SQIVND (reference sequence). Trimming removed 3 bases from V and 5 bases from J, with 14 bases in between. The CDR3 covers 15 residues.

The CDR3 DNA sequence: TGCGCCAGCAGCCAAGATTGGAGCAGCTTGTTCGGCAATCAGCCCCAGCATTTT. This translates into CASSQDWSSLFGNQPQHF. The J gene is TRBJ1-5, the V gene TRBV4-1; D is undetermined. V was shortened by 0 bases and J by 2 bases, with 17 bases between the two germline ends. Germline CDR1 and CDR2: MGHRA and YSYEKL. This CDR3 has 18 amino acids.

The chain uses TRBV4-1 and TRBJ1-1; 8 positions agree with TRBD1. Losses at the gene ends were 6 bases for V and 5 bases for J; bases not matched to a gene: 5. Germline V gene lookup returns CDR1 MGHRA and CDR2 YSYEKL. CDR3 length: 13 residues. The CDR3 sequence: CASRGQGRTEAFF. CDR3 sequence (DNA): TGCGCCAGCAGAGGACAGGGTAGGACTGAAGCTTTCTTT.

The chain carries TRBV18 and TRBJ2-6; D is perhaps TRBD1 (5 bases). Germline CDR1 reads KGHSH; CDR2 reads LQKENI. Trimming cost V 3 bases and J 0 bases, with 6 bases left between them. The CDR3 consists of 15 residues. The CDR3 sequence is CASSPTVSGANVLTF. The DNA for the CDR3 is TGTGCCAGCTCACCGACAGTCTCTGGGGCCAACGTCCTGACTTTC.

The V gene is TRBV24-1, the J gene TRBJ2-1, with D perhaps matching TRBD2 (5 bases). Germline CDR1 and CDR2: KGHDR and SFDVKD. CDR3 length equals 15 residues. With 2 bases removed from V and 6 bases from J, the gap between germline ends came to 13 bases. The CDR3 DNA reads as TGTGCCACCAGTGATTCGGGGAAGGCGATCAATGAGCAGTTCTTC. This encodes CATSDSGKAINEQFF.

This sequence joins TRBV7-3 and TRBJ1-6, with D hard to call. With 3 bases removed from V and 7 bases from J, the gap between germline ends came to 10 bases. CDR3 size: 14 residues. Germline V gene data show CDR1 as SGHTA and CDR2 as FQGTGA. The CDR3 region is CASSLAGPNSPLHF. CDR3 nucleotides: TGTGCCAGCAGCTTGGCGGGCCCAAATTCACCCCTCCACTTT.

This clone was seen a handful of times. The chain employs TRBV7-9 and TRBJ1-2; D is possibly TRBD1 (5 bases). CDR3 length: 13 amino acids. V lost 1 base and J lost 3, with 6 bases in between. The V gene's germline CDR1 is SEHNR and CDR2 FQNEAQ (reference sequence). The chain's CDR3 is CASSLGRDYGYTF. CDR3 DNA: TGTGCCAGCAGCTTAGGCAGGGACTATGGCTACACCTTC.

Here the CDR3 reads CASSSGVNTIYF. For the CDR3, the DNA is TGCGCCAGCAGCTCAGGGGTAAACACCATATATTTT. J is TRBJ1-3 and V is TRBV5-1; possible D gene TRBD1, 6 bases. This CDR3 is built from 12 residues. Trimming removed 3 bases at V and 6 bases at J, with 7 bases between. CDR1 is SGHRS, CDR2 YFSETQ, per germline.

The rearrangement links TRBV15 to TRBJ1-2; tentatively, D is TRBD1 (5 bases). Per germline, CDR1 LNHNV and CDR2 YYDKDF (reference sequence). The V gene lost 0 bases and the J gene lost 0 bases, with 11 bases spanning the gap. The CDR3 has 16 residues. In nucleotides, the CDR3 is TGTGCCACCAGCAGAGAGCCAGGGAGGTCTAACTATGGCTACACCTTC. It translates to CATSREPGRSNYGYTF.

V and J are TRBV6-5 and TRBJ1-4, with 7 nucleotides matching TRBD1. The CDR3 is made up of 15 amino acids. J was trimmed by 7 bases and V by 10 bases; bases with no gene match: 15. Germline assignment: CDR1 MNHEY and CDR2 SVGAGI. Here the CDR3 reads CAIPIRQGVGEKLFF. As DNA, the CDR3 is TGTGCCATACCCATTAGACAGGGTGTTGGTGAAAAACTGTTTTTT.

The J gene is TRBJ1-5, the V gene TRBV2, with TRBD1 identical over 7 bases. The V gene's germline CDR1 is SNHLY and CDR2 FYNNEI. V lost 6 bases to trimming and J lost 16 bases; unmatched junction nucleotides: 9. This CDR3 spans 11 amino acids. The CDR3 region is CASRGQTGFHF. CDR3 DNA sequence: TGTGCCAGCAGGGGACAGACAGGGTTCCATTTT.

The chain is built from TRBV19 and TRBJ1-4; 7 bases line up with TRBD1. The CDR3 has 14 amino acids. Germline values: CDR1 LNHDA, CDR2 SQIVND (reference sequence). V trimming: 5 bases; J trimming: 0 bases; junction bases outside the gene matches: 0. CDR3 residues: CASSDRATNEKLFF. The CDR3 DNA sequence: TGTGCCAGTAGTGACAGGGCAACTAATGAAAAACTGTTTTTT. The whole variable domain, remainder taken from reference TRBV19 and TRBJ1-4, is DGGITQSPKYLFRKEGQNVTLSCEQNLNHDAMYWYRQDPGQGLRLIYYSQIVNDFQKGDIAEGYSVSREKKESFPLTVTSAQKNPTAFYLCASSDRATNEKLFFGSGTQLSVL.

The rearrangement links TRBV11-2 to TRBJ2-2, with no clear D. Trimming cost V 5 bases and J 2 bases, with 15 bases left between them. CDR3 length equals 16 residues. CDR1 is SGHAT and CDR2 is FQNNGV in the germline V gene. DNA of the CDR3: TGTGCCAGCAGCAACCCCGCTCTAATTAACACCGGGGAGCTGTTTTTT. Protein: CASSNPALINTGELFF.

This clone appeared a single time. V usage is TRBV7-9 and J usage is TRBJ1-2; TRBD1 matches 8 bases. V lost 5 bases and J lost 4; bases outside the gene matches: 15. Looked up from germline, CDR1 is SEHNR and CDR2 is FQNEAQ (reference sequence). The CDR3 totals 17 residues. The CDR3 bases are TGTGCCAGCAGCAATTTGCGTGGGACAGGAACTCTCTATGGCTACACCTTC. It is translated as CASSNLRGTGTLYGYTF.

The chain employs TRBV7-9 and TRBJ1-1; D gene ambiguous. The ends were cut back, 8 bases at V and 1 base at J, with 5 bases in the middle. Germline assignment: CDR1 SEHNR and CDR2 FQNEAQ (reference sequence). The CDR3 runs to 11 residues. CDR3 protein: CASGENTEAFF. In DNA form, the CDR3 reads TGTGCCAGCGGAGAGAACACTGAAGCTTTCTTT.

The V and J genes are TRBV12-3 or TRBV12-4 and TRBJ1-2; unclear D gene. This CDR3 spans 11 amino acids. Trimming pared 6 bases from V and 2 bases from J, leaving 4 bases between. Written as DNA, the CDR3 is TGTGCCAGCAGCGGGAACTATGGCTACACCTTC. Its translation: CASSGNYGYTF.